What follows is one T cell receptor (beta chain) and its context. The source of the sample is a study of blood T cell repertoires in COVID-19. Study information: PBMCs, B-cell-depleted T cells, or T cells were the source of the cDNA or gDNA that made up the material.

Some clones are missing from TCRdb's copy, which holds only in-frame ones; the method was immunoSEQ multiplex PCR. Of roughly 230,000 clones in the sample, about 85% were seen once. The CDR3 sequence is 16 residues long. With 5 bases clipped from V and 4 bases from J, the junction kept 9 bases outside the gene matches. Germline V gene data show CDR1 as SEHNR and CDR2 as FQNEAQ (reference sequence). Specimen: peripheral blood. This TCR came from a man aged 40-49 years with acute or convalescent COVID-19. The genes are TRBV7-9 and TRBJ2-3; TRBD2 matches 10 bases. CDR3 in DNA: TGTGCCAGCAGCGGTGCTAGCGGGGGCCGTGCAGATACGCAGTATTTT. It specifies CASSGASGGRADTQYF. Using reference TRBV7-9 and TRBJ2-3 for the parts outside the CDR3, the full variable domain is DTGVSQNPRHKITKRGQNVTFRCDPISEHNRLYWYRQTLGQGPEFLTYFQNEAQLEKSRLLSDRFSAERPKGSFSTLEIQRTEQGDSAMYLCASSGASGGRADTQYFGPGTRLTVL.